This T cell receptor beta chain was recorded in a study of blood T cell repertoires in COVID-19. The overall study: There were acute and convalescent COVID-19 samples, and they came from the United States, Italy and Spain. PBMCs, B-cell-depleted T cells, or T cells provided the cDNA or gDNA that made up the material.

Original processing methods: From reference gene primer amplification, estimates of nucleated cell counts were derived. The table came from immunoSEQ multiplex PCR; TCRdb's copy has only in-frame clones and leaves some out. V and J calls and clone size follow that table, whereas D and trimming were derived from the DNA. Among fewer than 350,000 clones, more than 70% were seen once, and the ten largest hold approximately 8%. The CDR3 sequence is 15 residues long. Germline CDR1 reads SGHTA; CDR2 reads FQGNSA. V was clipped by 2 bases and J by 4 bases; unmatched bases: 5. Sequencing was performed on peripheral blood. The genes are TRBV7-2 and TRBJ1-1, with 9 positions matching TRBD1. The clonotype originates from a woman aged 50 to 65 who had recovered from COVID-19. In nucleotides, the CDR3 is TGTGCCAGCAGCTTAATGGGACAGGGATTCACTGAAGCTTTCTTT. Translated: CASSLMGQGFTEAFF.